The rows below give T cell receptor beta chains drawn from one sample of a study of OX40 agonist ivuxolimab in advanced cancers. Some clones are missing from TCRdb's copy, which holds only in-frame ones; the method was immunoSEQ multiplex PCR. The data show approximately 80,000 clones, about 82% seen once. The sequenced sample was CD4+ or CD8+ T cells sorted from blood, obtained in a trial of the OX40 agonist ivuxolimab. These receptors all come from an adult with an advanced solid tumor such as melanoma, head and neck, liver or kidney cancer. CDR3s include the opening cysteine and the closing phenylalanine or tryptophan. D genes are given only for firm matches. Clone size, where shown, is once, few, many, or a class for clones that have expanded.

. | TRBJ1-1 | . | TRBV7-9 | CASSLGLVGKDNTEAFF | TGTGCCAGCAGCTTAGGACTGGTGGGAAAGGATAACACTGAAGCTTTCTTT
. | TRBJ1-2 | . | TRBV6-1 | CASRTGKYGYTF | TGTGCCAGCAGGACCGGGAAATATGGCTACACCTTC
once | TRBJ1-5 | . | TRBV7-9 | CASSLGTGVNQPQHF | TGTGCCAGCAGCTTAGGGACGGGGGTCAATCAGCCCCAGCATTTT
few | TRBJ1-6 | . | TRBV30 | CAWSDRDSPLHF | TGTGCCTGGAGTGACAGGGATTCACCCCTCCACTTT
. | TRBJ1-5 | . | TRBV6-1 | CASSDGGSNQPQHF | TGTGCCAGCAGTGATGGGGGTAGCAATCAGCCCCAGCATTTT
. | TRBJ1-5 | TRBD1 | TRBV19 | CASSLDRDRVYQPQHF | TGTGCCAGTAGTCTTGACCGGGACAGGGTTTATCAGCCCCAGCATTTT
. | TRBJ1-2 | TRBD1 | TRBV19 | CASSTPPGQGRGYTF | TGTGCCAGTAGTACCCCGCCGGGACAGGGTCGGGGCTACACCTTC
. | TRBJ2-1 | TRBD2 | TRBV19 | CASSIDVGTSGVEQFF | TGTGCCAGTAGTATAGATGTGGGGACTAGCGGAGTTGAGCAGTTCTTC
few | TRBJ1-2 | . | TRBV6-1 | CASTSSYYGYTF | TGTGCCAGCACTTCCTCGTACTATGGCTACACCTTC
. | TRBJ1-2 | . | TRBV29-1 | CSVEDTGGYTF | TGCAGCGTAGAGGACACGGGTGGCTACACCTTC
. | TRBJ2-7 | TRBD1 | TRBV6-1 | CASSDPTGLVDEQYF | TGTGCCAGCAGTGACCCGACAGGGTTAGTGGACGAGCAGTACTTC
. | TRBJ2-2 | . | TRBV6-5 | CASSSLGAGGELFF | TGTGCCAGCAGTTCCCTGGGGGCCGGCGGGGAGCTGTTTTTT
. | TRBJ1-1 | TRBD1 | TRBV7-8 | CASSLAPPYRGVTEAFF | TGTGCCAGCAGCTTAGCGCCCCCTTACAGGGGAGTAACTGAAGCTTTCTTT
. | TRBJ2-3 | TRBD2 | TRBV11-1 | CASSLGTSGRSTDTQYF | TGTGCCAGCAGCTTGGGGACTAGCGGGCGTAGCACAGATACGCAGTATTTT
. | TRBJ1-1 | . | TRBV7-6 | CASSLGGPGRLTEAFF | TGTGCCAGCAGCCTAGGAGGGCCCGGCCGGCTGACTGAAGCTTTCTTT
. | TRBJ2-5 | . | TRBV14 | CASSQEAQETQYF | TGTGCCAGCAGCCAAGAGGCACAAGAGACCCAGTACTTC